Each of the 13 T cell receptor beta chains below was sequenced from the same sample in a study of blood T cells in healthy people across ages. For the second PCR, which ran for about 6 to 11 cycles, a sample-barcoded 5' primer and a J-beta primer mix were used. Each CDR3 protein gets one entry after TCRdb re-called the 5' RACE reads with MiXCR. The sample has about 1.8 million distinct CDR3 sequences, roughly 52% seen once; the top ten hold roughly 2.1%. Sequenced input: blood. Every receptor here comes from a woman aged 40 to 50 in good health.

This sequence joins TRBV7-6 and TRBJ2-5, with D tentatively TRBD1 (5 bases). Trimming cost V 5 bases and J 5 bases, with 12 bases left between them. This CDR3 has 13 residues. The germline V gene encodes CDR1 SGHVS and CDR2 FNYEAQ. The CDR3 region has the DNA TGTGCCAGCAGCGTAGGGGTATGGGAGACCCAGTACTTC. Its protein is CASSVGVWETQYF.

In this sample, this clonotype turned up a few times. This chain joins TRBV12-3 or TRBV12-4 and TRBJ2-3; 12 bases map to TRBD2. There are 15 residues in the CDR3. J gave up 3 bases and V 6 bases, and 4 bases lay outside the gene matches. The CDR3 spells CASRASGGATDTQYF. The CDR3 DNA follows: TGTGCCAGCAGGGCTAGCGGGGGGGCGACAGATACGCAGTATTTT.

The chain employs TRBV25-1 and TRBJ2-3; D is perhaps TRBD2 (5 bases). There are 15 residues in the CDR3. V dropped 2 bases and J dropped 3 bases, with 12 bases sitting between them. Germline values: CDR1 MGHDK, CDR2 SYGVNS. The CDR3 loop reads CASSEGYRGTDTQYF. DNA for the CDR3: TGTGCCAGCAGTGAAGGCTACCGGGGTACAGATACGCAGTATTTT.

The chain carries TRBV20-1 and TRBJ1-5; 7 nucleotides align to TRBD1. The CDR3 extends over 16 amino acids. Per the germline V gene, CDR1 is DFQATT and CDR2 is SNEGSKA (reference sequence). J gave up 1 base and V 3 bases, and 9 bases lay outside the gene matches. As DNA, the CDR3 is TGCAGTGCTAGGGAATGGGGACAGCTCAGCAATCAGCCCCAGCATTTT. Amino acids: CSAREWGQLSNQPQHF.

This clonotype was detected only a few times. The genes are TRBV7-9 and TRBJ2-5; TRBD1 aligns across 8 bases. CDR3 length equals 13 residues. The V and J ends lost 6 bases and 9 bases, in that order; junction bases with no gene match: 9. CDR1 is SEHNR and CDR2 is FQNEAQ in the germline V gene (reference sequence). The CDR3 sequence: CASREQGGSAQYF. DNA of the CDR3: TGTGCCAGCAGGGAACAGGGGGGCTCCGCCCAGTACTTC.

The gene calls are TRBV27 and TRBJ1-5; D unresolved. The CDR3 covers 13 residues. Germline V lookup: CDR1 MNHEY, CDR2 SMNVEV (reference sequence). V lost 6 bases to trimming and J lost 5 bases, with 11 bases between them. The CDR3 DNA is TGTGCCAGCAGCACTGTTCGGGATCAGCCCCAGCATTTT. Its protein is CASSTVRDQPQHF.

V gene TRBV6-5 combines with J gene TRBJ1-5; D might be TRBD1 (5 bases). The CDR3 totals 17 residues. V was clipped by 5 bases and J by 0 bases, with 17 bases between them. Germline lookup yields CDR1 MNHEY and CDR2 SVGAGI. CDR3 DNA sequence: TGTGCCAGCAGTAAAACCGGGACCGGGGGTAGCAATCAGCCCCAGCATTTT. Protein: CASSKTGTGGSNQPQHF.

This rearrangement joins TRBV11-2 to TRBJ2-5; D is perhaps TRBD1 or TRBD2 (5 bases each). V shed 1 base and J shed 2 bases, with 11 bases lying between them. The CDR3 has 15 residues. CDR1 is SGHAT and CDR2 is FQNNGV in the germline V gene. Here the CDR3 reads CASSLVVGRQETQYF. CDR3 nucleotide sequence: TGTGCCAGCAGCTTAGTCGTGGGACGTCAAGAGACCCAGTACTTC.

V gene TRBV20-1 combines with J gene TRBJ2-3, with D possibly matching TRBD1 (7 bases). V lost 6 bases to trimming and J lost 10 bases, with 17 bases between them. Germline lookup yields CDR1 DFQATT and CDR2 SNEGSKA (reference sequence). The length of the CDR3 is 12 residues. CDR3 in amino acids: CSADYTGEAQYF. In DNA form, the CDR3 reads TGCAGTGCGGATTATACAGGGGAGGCGCAGTATTTT.

The CDR3 nucleotides read TGCAGCGTTGTGGTATTTGGGGGGGCGGCCTACAATGAGCAGTTCTTC. This codes for CSVVVFGGAAYNEQFF. V gene TRBV29-1 combines with J gene TRBJ2-1; D might be TRBD2 (7 bases). The germline CDR1 and CDR2 sequences are SQVTM and ANQGSEA. The CDR3 sequence is 16 residues long. V lost 4 bases, J lost 2 bases, and 18 bases lay in between.

CDR3: CASVDRGLYEQYF. CDR3 nucleotides: TGTGCCAGCGTGGACAGGGGGCTTTACGAGCAGTACTTC. This chain connects TRBV28 to TRBJ2-7, with TRBD1 matching over 11 bases. The CDR3 sequence is 13 residues long. Germline CDR1 is MDHEN and CDR2 is SYDVKM. The V and J ends lost 8 bases and 4 bases, in that order; junction bases with no gene match: 4. Using reference TRBV28 and TRBJ2-7 for the parts outside the CDR3, the full variable domain is DVKVTQSSRYLVKRTGEKVFLECVQDMDHENMFWYRQDPGLGLRLIYFSYDVKMKEKGDIPEGYSVSREKKERFSLILESASTNQTSMYLCASVDRGLYEQYFGPGTRLTVT.

The rearrangement uses TRBV6-5 and TRBJ1-1, with a tentative D call TRBD1 (5 bases). The CDR3 sequence is 12 residues long. Germline assignment: CDR1 MNHEY and CDR2 SVGAGI. V lost 2 bases, J lost 10 bases, and 11 bases lay in between. The CDR3 loop is CASSYAGGGAFF. CDR3 coding DNA: TGTGCCAGCAGTTACGCGGGGGGAGGAGCTTTCTTT.

The CDR3 region is CAISSGQPVSSTDTQYF. CDR3 nucleotide sequence: TGTGCCATCAGTTCGGGACAGCCTGTTTCTAGCACAGATACGCAGTATTTT. The rearrangement joins TRBV10-3 to TRBJ2-3; TRBD1 agrees at 7 bases. With 5 bases clipped from V and 0 bases from J, the junction kept 11 bases outside the gene matches. The CDR3 extends over 17 amino acids. Germline lookup yields CDR1 ENHRY and CDR2 SYGVKD.